This TCR beta chain was found in a study of T cell changes during pregnancy in multiple sclerosis. Trimming removed 2 bases from V and 5 bases from J, with 6 bases in between. The CDR3 has 12 amino acids. CDR1 is MDHEN, CDR2 SYDVKM, per germline. Data came from immunoSEQ multiplex PCR; TCRdb stores just in-frame clones and leaves some out. The sample consists of 78,000 or so clones, about 89% of them appearing once. Sequencing was performed on CD4+ T cells from peripheral blood mononuclear cells, taken before pregnancy. The chain uses TRBV28 and TRBJ2-5, with D unclear. The TCR was taken from a female donor with multiple sclerosis, enrolled in a pregnancy study. Here the CDR3 reads CASSLQVETQYF. Written as DNA, the CDR3 is TGTGCCAGCAGTTTACAGGTTGAGACCCAGTACTTC.